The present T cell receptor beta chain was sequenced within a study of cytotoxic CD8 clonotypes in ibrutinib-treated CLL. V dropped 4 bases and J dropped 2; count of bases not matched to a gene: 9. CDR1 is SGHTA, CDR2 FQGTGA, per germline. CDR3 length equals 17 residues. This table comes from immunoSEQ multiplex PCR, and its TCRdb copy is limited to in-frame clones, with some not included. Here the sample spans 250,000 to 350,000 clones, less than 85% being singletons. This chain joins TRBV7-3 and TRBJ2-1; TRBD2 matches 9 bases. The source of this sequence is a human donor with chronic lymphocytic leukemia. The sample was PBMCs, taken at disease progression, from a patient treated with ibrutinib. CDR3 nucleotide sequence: TGTGCCAGCAGCTACCGGTATAGGACTAGCGCCTACAATGAGCAGTTCTTC. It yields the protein CASSYRYRTSAYNEQFF.